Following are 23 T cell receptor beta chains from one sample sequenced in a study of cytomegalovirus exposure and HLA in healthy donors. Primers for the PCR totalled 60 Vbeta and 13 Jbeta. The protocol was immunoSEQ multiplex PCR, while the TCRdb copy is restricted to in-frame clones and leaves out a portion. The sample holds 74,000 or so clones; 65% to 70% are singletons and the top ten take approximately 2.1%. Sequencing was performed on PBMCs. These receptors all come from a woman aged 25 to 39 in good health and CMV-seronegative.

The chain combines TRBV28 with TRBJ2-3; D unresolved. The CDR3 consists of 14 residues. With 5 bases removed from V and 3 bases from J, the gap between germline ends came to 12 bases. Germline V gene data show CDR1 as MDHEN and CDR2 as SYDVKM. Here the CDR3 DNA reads TGTGCCAGCAGTCCGTCCCGGCGGACAGATACGCAGTATTTT. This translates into CASSPSRRTDTQYF. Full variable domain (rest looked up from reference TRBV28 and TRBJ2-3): DVKVTQSSRYLVKRTGEKVFLECVQDMDHENMFWYRQDPGLGLRLIYFSYDVKMKEKGDIPEGYSVSREKKERFSLILESASTNQTSMYLCASSPSRRTDTQYFGPGTRLTVL.

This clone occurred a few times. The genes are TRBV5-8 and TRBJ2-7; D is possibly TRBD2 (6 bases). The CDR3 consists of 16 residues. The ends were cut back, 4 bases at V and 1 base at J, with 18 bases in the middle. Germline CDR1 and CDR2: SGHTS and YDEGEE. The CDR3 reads CASSLYLTRGSYEQYF. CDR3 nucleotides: TGTGCCAGCAGCCTCTACCTAACCCGGGGGTCCTACGAGCAGTACTTC.

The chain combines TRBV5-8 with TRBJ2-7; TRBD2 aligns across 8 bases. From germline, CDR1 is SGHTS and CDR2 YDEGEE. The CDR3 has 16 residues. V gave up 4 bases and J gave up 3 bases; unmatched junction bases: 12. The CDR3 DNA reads TGTGCCAGCAGCCAACTCCTGACTAGCGTCTTCTACGAGCAGTACTTC. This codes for CASSQLLTSVFYEQYF.

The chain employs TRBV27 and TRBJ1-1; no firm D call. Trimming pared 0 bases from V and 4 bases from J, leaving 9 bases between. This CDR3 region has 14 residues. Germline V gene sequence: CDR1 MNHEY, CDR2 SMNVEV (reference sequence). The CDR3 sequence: CASSLSRGPTEAFF. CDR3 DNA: TGTGCCAGCAGTTTATCGAGAGGTCCCACTGAAGCTTTCTTT.

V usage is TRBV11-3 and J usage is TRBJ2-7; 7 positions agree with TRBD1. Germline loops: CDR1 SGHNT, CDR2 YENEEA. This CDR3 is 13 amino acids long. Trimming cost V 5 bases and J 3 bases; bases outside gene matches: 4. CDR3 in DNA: TGTGCCAGCAGCCGGGACAGTTACTACGAGCAGTACTTC. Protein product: CASSRDSYYEQYF.

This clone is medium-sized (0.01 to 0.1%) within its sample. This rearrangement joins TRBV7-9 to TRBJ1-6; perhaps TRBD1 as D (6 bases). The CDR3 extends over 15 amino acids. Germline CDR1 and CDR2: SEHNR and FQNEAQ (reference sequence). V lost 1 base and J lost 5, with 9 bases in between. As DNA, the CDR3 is TGTGCCAGCAGCTTAGGGCGACAGGATAATTCACCCCTCCACTTT. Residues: CASSLGRQDNSPLHF.

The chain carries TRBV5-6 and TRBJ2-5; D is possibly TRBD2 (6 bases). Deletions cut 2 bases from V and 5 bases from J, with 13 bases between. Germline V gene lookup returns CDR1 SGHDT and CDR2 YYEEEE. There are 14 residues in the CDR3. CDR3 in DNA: TGTGCCAGCAGCTTACGACCAGGGAGGGAGACCCAGTACTTC. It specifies CASSLRPGRETQYF.

The DNA for the CDR3 is TGTGCCAGCAGCGTGTTGTTATCTGAAGCTTTCTTT. Amino acid sequence: CASSVLLSEAFF. This sequence joins TRBV7-9 and TRBJ1-1; D is ambiguous. This CDR3 region has 12 residues. Trimming shortened V by 5 bases and J by 6 bases, and 10 bases separated the two germline ends. CDR1 and CDR2 (germline): SEHNR, FQNEAQ (reference sequence).

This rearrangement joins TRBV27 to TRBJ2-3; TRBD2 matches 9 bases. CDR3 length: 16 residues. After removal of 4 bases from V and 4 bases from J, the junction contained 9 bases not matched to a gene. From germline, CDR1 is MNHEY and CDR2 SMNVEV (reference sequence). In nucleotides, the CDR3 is TGTGCCAGCAGTTATAGGACAGCGGGGGGACCAGATACGCAGTATTTT. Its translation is CASSYRTAGGPDTQYF.

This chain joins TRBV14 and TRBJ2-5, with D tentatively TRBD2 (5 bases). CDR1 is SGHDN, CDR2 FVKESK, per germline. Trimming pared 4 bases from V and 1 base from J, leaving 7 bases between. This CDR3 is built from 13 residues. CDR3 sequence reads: CASSRLPQETQYF. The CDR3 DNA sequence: TGTGCCAGCAGCCGACTACCCCAAGAGACCCAGTACTTC.

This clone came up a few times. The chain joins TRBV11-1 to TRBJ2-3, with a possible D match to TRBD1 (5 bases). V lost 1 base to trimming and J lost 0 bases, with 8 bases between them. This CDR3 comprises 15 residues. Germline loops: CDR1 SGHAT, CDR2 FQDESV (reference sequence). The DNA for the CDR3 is TGTGCCAGCAGCTTAGTGGCAGGGAGCACAGATACGCAGTATTTT. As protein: CASSLVAGSTDTQYF.

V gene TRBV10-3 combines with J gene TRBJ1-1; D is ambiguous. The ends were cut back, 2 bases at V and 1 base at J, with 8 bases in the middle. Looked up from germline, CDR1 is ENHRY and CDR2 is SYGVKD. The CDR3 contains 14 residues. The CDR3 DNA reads TGTGCCATCAGTGAGGGTGGAGGGAACACTGAAGCTTTCTTT. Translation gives CAISEGGGNTEAFF.

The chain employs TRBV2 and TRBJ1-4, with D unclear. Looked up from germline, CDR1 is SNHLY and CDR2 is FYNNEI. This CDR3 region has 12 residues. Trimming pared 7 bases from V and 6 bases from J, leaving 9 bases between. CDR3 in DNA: TGTGCCAGCACCGCTATATATGAAAAACTGTTTTTT. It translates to CASTAIYEKLFF.

The CDR3 bases are TGTGCCAGCAGCTTCTCAGGGGGGAACTACGAGCAGTACTTC. It specifies CASSFSGGNYEQYF. The V and J genes are TRBV5-4 and TRBJ2-7; a possible D gene is TRBD1 (7 bases). Germline V gives CDR1 SGHNT, CDR2 YYREEE (reference sequence). The CDR3 covers 14 residues. Trimming took 2 bases from V and 3 from J, leaving 12 bases between them.

The DNA of the CDR3 is TGTGCCTGGAGTGGGAGCAGCTATGGTTCACCCCTCCACTTT. Protein product: CAWSGSSYGSPLHF. J is TRBJ1-6 and V is TRBV30; no firm D call. Germline-derived CDR1 and CDR2 are GTSNPN and SVGIG (reference sequence). CDR3 length: 14 residues. Trimming removed 1 base at V and 9 bases at J, with 13 bases between.

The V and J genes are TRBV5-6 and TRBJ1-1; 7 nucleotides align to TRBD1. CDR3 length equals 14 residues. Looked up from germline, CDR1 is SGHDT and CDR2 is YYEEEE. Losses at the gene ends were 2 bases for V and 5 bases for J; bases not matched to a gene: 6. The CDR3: CASSFTAGGTEAFF. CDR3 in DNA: TGTGCCAGCAGCTTTACCGCAGGGGGAACTGAAGCTTTCTTT.

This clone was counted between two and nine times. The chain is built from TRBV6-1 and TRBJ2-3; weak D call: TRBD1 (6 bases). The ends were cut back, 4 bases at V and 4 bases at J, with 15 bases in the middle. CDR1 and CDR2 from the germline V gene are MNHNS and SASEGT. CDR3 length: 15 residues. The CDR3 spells CASSARDTNSDTQYF. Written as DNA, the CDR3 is TGTGCCAGCAGTGCGAGGGACACCAATTCAGATACGCAGTATTTT.

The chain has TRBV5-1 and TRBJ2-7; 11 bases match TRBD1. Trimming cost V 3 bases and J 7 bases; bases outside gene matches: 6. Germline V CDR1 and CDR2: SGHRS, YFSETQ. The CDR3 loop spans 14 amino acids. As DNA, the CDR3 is TGCGCCAGCAGCTGGACAGGGGGCTCGGGGGAGCAGTACTTC. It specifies CASSWTGGSGEQYF.

The CDR3 DNA is TGTGCCAGCAGCTACCGGACTAGTGAAGAGACCCAGTACTTC. It translates to CASSYRTSEETQYF. The chain employs TRBV5-4 and TRBJ2-5; 7 bases are a match to TRBD2. CDR1 is SGHNT and CDR2 is YYREEE in the germline V gene (reference sequence). This CDR3 contains 14 residues. J gave up 3 bases and V 3 bases, and 5 bases lay outside the gene matches.

The DNA of the CDR3 is TGTGCCAGCAGTTGGGAGCACCGGGATTCACCCCTCCACTTT. Residues: CASSWEHRDSPLHF. The V and J genes are TRBV6-5 and TRBJ1-6, with D unclear. CDR1 is MNHEY, CDR2 SVGAGI, per germline. Trimming took off 4 bases at V and 8 bases at J, with 12 bases between the two ends. The CDR3 extends over 14 amino acids.

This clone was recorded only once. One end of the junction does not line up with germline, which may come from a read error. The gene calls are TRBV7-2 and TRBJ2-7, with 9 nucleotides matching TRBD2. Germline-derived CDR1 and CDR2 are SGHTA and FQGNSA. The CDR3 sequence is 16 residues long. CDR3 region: CASSQDFLAGLYEQYF. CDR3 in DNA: TGCGCCAGCAGCCAAGATTTCCTAGCGGGACTTTACGAGCAGTACTTC.

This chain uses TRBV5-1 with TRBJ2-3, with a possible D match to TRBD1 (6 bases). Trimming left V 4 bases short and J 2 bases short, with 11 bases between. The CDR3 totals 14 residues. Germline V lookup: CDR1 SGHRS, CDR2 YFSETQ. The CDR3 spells CASSRVGATDTQYF. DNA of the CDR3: TGCGCCAGCAGCCGGGTGGGGGCCACAGATACGCAGTATTTT.

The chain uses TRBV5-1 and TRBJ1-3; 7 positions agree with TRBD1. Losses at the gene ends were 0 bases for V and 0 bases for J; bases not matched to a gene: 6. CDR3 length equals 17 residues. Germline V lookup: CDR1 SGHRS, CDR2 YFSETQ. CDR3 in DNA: TGCGCCAGCAGCTTGGCCGGGACAGCGAACTCTGGAAACACCATATATTTT. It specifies CASSLAGTANSGNTIYF.